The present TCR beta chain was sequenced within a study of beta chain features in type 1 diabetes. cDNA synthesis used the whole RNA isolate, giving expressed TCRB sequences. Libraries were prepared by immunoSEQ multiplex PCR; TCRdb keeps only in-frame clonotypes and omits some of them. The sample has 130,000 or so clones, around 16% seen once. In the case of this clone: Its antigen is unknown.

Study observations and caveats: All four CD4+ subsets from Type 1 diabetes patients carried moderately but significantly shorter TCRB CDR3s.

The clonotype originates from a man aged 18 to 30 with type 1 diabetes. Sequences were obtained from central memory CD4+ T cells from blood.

This chain's CDR3 is CASIAVGNSYEQYF. The CDR3 nucleotides are TGTGCCAGCATAGCCGTAGGGAACTCCTACGAGCAGTACTTC. The V gene is TRBV28, the J gene TRBJ2-7; D gene ambiguous. The V gene lost 7 bases and the J gene lost 0 bases, with 13 bases spanning the gap. The CDR3 length is 14 residues. The germline V gene has CDR1 MDHEN and CDR2 SYDVKM.